The rows below give T cell receptor beta chains drawn from one sample of a study of HIV-infected patients and healthy controls. MiXCR, run by TCRdb on the 5' RACE reads, gives a single entry per CDR3 protein. The sample holds roughly 14,000 distinct CDR3 sequences, around 6.7% seen once. The sample taken for sequencing was blood. All receptors come from an adult in good health. CDR3s include the opening cysteine and the closing phenylalanine or tryptophan. Fields, in order: CDR3 length, J gene, V gene, clone size, D gene, CDR3 protein, CDR3 DNA. D genes are given only for firm matches. Size tells how often a clone was seen (once, few, many) or the class of an expanded clone, and some rows leave it out.

CDR3 length: 15; J gene: TRBJ1-2; V gene: TRBV5-4; clone size: few; D gene: NA; CDR3 protein: CASSLELQLNYGYTF; CDR3 DNA: TGTGCCAGCAGCTTGGAGTTACAGTTGAACTATGGCTACACCTTC
CDR3 length: 13; J gene: TRBJ2-3; V gene: TRBV10-2; clone size: many; D gene: TRBD2; CDR3 protein: CASSDREGDTQYF; CDR3 DNA: TGCGCCAGCAGTGACAGGGAGGGGGATACGCAGTATTTT
CDR3 length: 14; J gene: TRBJ2-2; V gene: TRBV6-2/TRBV6-3; clone size: many; D gene: NA; CDR3 protein: CASSYSENTGELFF; CDR3 DNA: TGTGCCAGCAGTTACAGTGAGAACACCGGGGAGCTGTTTTTT
CDR3 length: 13; J gene: TRBJ2-3; V gene: TRBV6-2/TRBV6-3; clone size: NA; D gene: NA; CDR3 protein: CASSYQDIDTQYF; CDR3 DNA: TGTGCCAGCAGTTACCAAGATATAGATACGCAGTATTTT
CDR3 length: 16; J gene: TRBJ2-2; V gene: TRBV12-3/TRBV12-4; clone size: medium-sized; D gene: NA; CDR3 protein: CASTLSGARGTGELFF; CDR3 DNA: TGTGCCAGCACCTTAAGTGGAGCACGGGGCACCGGGGAGCTGTTTTTT
CDR3 length: 13; J gene: TRBJ1-4; V gene: TRBV20-1; clone size: many; D gene: NA; CDR3 protein: CSAQRATNEKLFF; CDR3 DNA: TGCAGTGCTCAGAGGGCAACTAATGAAAAACTGTTTTTT
CDR3 length: 16; J gene: TRBJ2-4; V gene: TRBV4-2; clone size: many; D gene: TRBD1; CDR3 protein: CASSQETGDGRNIQYF; CDR3 DNA: TGTGCCAGCAGCCAAGAGACAGGGGATGGTAGAAACATTCAGTACTTC
CDR3 length: 16; J gene: TRBJ2-1; V gene: TRBV6-6; clone size: many; D gene: TRBD2; CDR3 protein: CASSYSIAGGPNEQFF; CDR3 DNA: TGTGCCAGCAGTTACTCGATAGCGGGAGGGCCCAATGAGCAGTTCTTC
CDR3 length: 12; J gene: TRBJ2-2; V gene: TRBV20-1; clone size: many; D gene: NA; CDR3 protein: CSAVPATGELFF; CDR3 DNA: TGCAGTGCTGTGCCGGCCACCGGGGAGCTGTTTTTT
CDR3 length: 14; J gene: TRBJ2-7; V gene: TRBV6-5; clone size: NA; D gene: TRBD1; CDR3 protein: CATKPGTGAYEQYF; CDR3 DNA: TGTGCCACAAAACCCGGGACAGGGGCTTACGAGCAGTACTTC
CDR3 length: 13; J gene: TRBJ1-1; V gene: TRBV30; clone size: many; D gene: NA; CDR3 protein: CAWSARLDTEAFF; CDR3 DNA: TGTGCCTGGAGTGCACGGTTGGACACTGAAGCTTTCTTT
CDR3 length: 19; J gene: TRBJ2-3; V gene: TRBV4-3; clone size: many; D gene: TRBD2; CDR3 protein: CASSLKKGTSGGSTDTQYF; CDR3 DNA: TGCGCCAGCAGCCTAAAAAAGGGGACTAGCGGGGGTAGCACAGATACGCAGTATTTT
CDR3 length: 14; J gene: TRBJ2-2; V gene: TRBV20-1; clone size: many; D gene: TRBD2; CDR3 protein: CSARGPGSGRELFF; CDR3 DNA: TGCAGTGCTAGAGGGCCCGGGAGCGGGAGGGAGCTGTTTTTT
CDR3 length: 18; J gene: TRBJ2-2; V gene: TRBV20-1; clone size: medium-sized; D gene: TRBD2; CDR3 protein: CSARATSGRRINTGELFF; CDR3 DNA: TGCAGTGCTAGAGCCACTAGCGGGAGAAGGATAAACACCGGGGAGCTGTTTTTT
CDR3 length: 15; J gene: TRBJ2-7; V gene: TRBV20-1; clone size: many; D gene: TRBD2; CDR3 protein: CSATTSGGNTYEQYF; CDR3 DNA: TGCAGTGCGACCACTAGCGGGGGGAATACCTACGAGCAGTACTTC
CDR3 length: 15; J gene: TRBJ1-2; V gene: TRBV20-1; clone size: many; D gene: TRBD1; CDR3 protein: CSATPLTGGVYGYTF; CDR3 DNA: TGCAGTGCTACACCCCTCACAGGGGGCGTCTACGGCTACACCTTC
CDR3 length: 15; J gene: TRBJ2-3; V gene: TRBV19; clone size: many; D gene: TRBD1; CDR3 protein: CASSIPGQGTDTQYF; CDR3 DNA: TGTGCCAGTAGTATCCCGGGACAGGGCACAGATACGCAGTATTTT
CDR3 length: 14; J gene: TRBJ2-2; V gene: TRBV2; clone size: many; D gene: TRBD1; CDR3 protein: CASRTGGNTGELFF; CDR3 DNA: TGTGCCAGCAGGACAGGGGGCAACACCGGGGAGCTGTTTTTT
CDR3 length: 14; J gene: TRBJ2-7; V gene: TRBV11-1; clone size: many; D gene: TRBD2; CDR3 protein: CASSFSSGIYEQYF; CDR3 DNA: TGTGCCAGCAGCTTTTCTAGCGGGATATACGAGCAGTACTTC
CDR3 length: 13; J gene: TRBJ1-5; V gene: TRBV11-2; clone size: many; D gene: NA; CDR3 protein: CASSLGVNQPQHF; CDR3 DNA: TGTGCCAGCAGCTTAGGCGTGAATCAGCCCCAGCATTTT
CDR3 length: 16; J gene: TRBJ1-5; V gene: TRBV7-2; clone size: many; D gene: TRBD1; CDR3 protein: CASSLWTGASNQPQHF; CDR3 DNA: TGTGCCAGCAGCCTATGGACAGGGGCCAGCAATCAGCCCCAGCATTTT
CDR3 length: 12; J gene: TRBJ1-5; V gene: TRBV19; clone size: few; D gene: NA; CDR3 protein: CASSMARQPQHF; CDR3 DNA: TGTGCCAGTAGTATGGCTCGCCAGCCCCAGCATTTT
CDR3 length: 14; J gene: TRBJ1-2; V gene: TRBV6-6; clone size: many; D gene: NA; CDR3 protein: CASTQTELPYGYTF; CDR3 DNA: TGTGCCAGCACTCAGACGGAGCTTCCCTATGGCTACACCTTC
CDR3 length: 14; J gene: TRBJ1-1; V gene: TRBV5-5; clone size: medium-sized; D gene: NA; CDR3 protein: CASSMEGVWTEAFF; CDR3 DNA: TGTGCCAGCAGTATGGAGGGGGTGTGGACTGAAGCTTTCTTT
CDR3 length: 12; J gene: TRBJ1-1; V gene: TRBV6-2/TRBV6-3; clone size: few; D gene: NA; CDR3 protein: CASSYRSTEAFF; CDR3 DNA: TGTGCCAGCAGTTACCGAAGCACTGAAGCTTTCTTT
CDR3 length: 11; J gene: TRBJ1-3; V gene: TRBV7-2; clone size: many; D gene: NA; CDR3 protein: CASSLRNTIYF; CDR3 DNA: TGTGCCAGCAGCTTACGAAACACCATATATTTT
CDR3 length: 18; J gene: TRBJ2-3; V gene: TRBV6-2/TRBV6-3; clone size: many; D gene: TRBD1; CDR3 protein: CASRKIQRDSRNTDTQYF; CDR3 DNA: TGTGCCAGCAGGAAAATACAAAGGGACAGCCGCAACACAGATACGCAGTATTTT
CDR3 length: 13; J gene: TRBJ1-2; V gene: TRBV12-3/TRBV12-4; clone size: many; D gene: NA; CDR3 protein: CASSRQSNYGYTF; CDR3 DNA: TGTGCCAGCAGCAGACAGTCTAACTATGGCTACACCTTC
CDR3 length: 14; J gene: TRBJ1-5; V gene: TRBV7-8; clone size: many; D gene: NA; CDR3 protein: CASSLLHGGQPQHF; CDR3 DNA: TGTGCCAGCAGCTTACTACACGGCGGTCAGCCCCAGCATTTT
CDR3 length: 16; J gene: TRBJ1-6; V gene: TRBV20-1; clone size: many; D gene: TRBD1; CDR3 protein: CSGGLTGVGPNSPLHF; CDR3 DNA: TGCAGCGGGGGATTAACAGGGGTCGGGCCTAATTCACCCCTCCACTTT
CDR3 length: 13; J gene: TRBJ1-5; V gene: TRBV5-5; clone size: many; D gene: NA; CDR3 protein: CASSLDADQPQHF; CDR3 DNA: TGTGCCAGCAGTTTGGACGCCGATCAGCCCCAGCATTTT
CDR3 length: 16; J gene: TRBJ2-3; V gene: TRBV7-8; clone size: many; D gene: TRBD2; CDR3 protein: CASSVTSVSSTDTQYF; CDR3 DNA: TGTGCCAGCAGCGTAACTAGCGTATCTAGCACAGATACGCAGTATTTT
CDR3 length: 14; J gene: TRBJ1-2; V gene: TRBV7-2; clone size: many; D gene: TRBD1; CDR3 protein: CASSYPTGDYGYTF; CDR3 DNA: TGTGCCAGCAGCTACCCCACAGGGGACTATGGCTACACCTTC
CDR3 length: 17; J gene: TRBJ2-3; V gene: TRBV18; clone size: many; D gene: TRBD1; CDR3 protein: CASSPIVPGQGLDTQYF; CDR3 DNA: TGTGCCAGCTCACCAATCGTCCCGGGACAGGGGCTGGATACGCAGTATTTT
CDR3 length: 14; J gene: TRBJ2-7; V gene: TRBV5-4; clone size: few; D gene: TRBD1; CDR3 protein: CASSLGDRPDEQYF; CDR3 DNA: TGTGCCAGCAGCTTGGGGGACAGGCCAGATGAGCAGTACTTC
CDR3 length: 14; J gene: TRBJ2-3; V gene: TRBV5-1; clone size: medium-sized; D gene: NA; CDR3 protein: CASRASRVSDTQYF; CDR3 DNA: TGCGCCAGCAGAGCTTCCAGGGTATCAGATACGCAGTATTTT
CDR3 length: 14; J gene: TRBJ2-5; V gene: TRBV10-3; clone size: few; D gene: NA; CDR3 protein: CAISARGWQETQYF; CDR3 DNA: TGTGCCATCAGTGCGAGGGGCTGGCAAGAGACCCAGTACTTC
CDR3 length: 14; J gene: TRBJ1-1; V gene: TRBV27; clone size: NA; D gene: TRBD1; CDR3 protein: CASSPNDRGTEAFF; CDR3 DNA: TGTGCCAGCAGCCCTAACGACAGGGGGACCGAAGCTTTCTTT
CDR3 length: 13; J gene: TRBJ2-5; V gene: TRBV12-3/TRBV12-4; clone size: medium-sized; D gene: TRBD1; CDR3 protein: CASRQGVEETQYF; CDR3 DNA: TGTGCCAGCAGACAGGGGGTCGAAGAGACCCAGTACTTC
CDR3 length: 16; J gene: TRBJ2-3; V gene: TRBV24-1; clone size: NA; D gene: TRBD2; CDR3 protein: CATSDASSGYTDTQYF; CDR3 DNA: TGTGCCACCAGTGATGCCTCTAGCGGTTACACAGATACGCAGTATTTT
CDR3 length: 11; J gene: TRBJ2-4; V gene: TRBV19; clone size: many; D gene: NA; CDR3 protein: CASRTGTIQYF; CDR3 DNA: TGTGCCAGTAGAACAGGGACCATTCAGTACTTC
CDR3 length: 15; J gene: TRBJ2-3; V gene: TRBV20-1; clone size: many; D gene: NA; CDR3 protein: CSASGRDKGTDTQYF; CDR3 DNA: TGCAGTGCTAGTGGGAGGGACAAAGGCACAGATACGCAGTATTTT
CDR3 length: 15; J gene: TRBJ1-3; V gene: TRBV16; clone size: NA; D gene: NA; CDR3 protein: CASREQDRGENTIYF; CDR3 DNA: TGTGCCAGCAGGGAACAGGACAGAGGAGAAAACACCATATATTTT
CDR3 length: 15; J gene: TRBJ2-1; V gene: TRBV28; clone size: medium-sized; D gene: TRBD2; CDR3 protein: CASRYPGLFYNEQFF; CDR3 DNA: TGTGCCAGCAGATATCCGGGACTATTCTACAATGAGCAGTTCTTC
CDR3 length: 14; J gene: TRBJ2-7; V gene: TRBV5-1; clone size: NA; D gene: TRBD1; CDR3 protein: CASSLLQGAGEQYF; CDR3 DNA: TGCGCCAGCAGCTTGTTACAGGGGGCGGGGGAGCAGTACTTC
CDR3 length: 15; J gene: TRBJ2-3; V gene: TRBV10-2; clone size: many; D gene: TRBD2; CDR3 protein: CASSDRSGVTDTQYF; CDR3 DNA: TGCGCCAGCAGTGACCGTAGCGGGGTCACAGATACGCAGTATTTT
CDR3 length: 13; J gene: TRBJ1-1; V gene: TRBV2; clone size: NA; D gene: NA; CDR3 protein: CASSEVEGGEAFF; CDR3 DNA: TGTGCCAGCAGTGAAGTAGAGGGGGGTGAAGCTTTCTTT
CDR3 length: 13; J gene: TRBJ2-3; V gene: TRBV29-1; clone size: NA; D gene: NA; CDR3 protein: CSVVRLGADTQYF; CDR3 DNA: TGCAGCGTTGTCCGTCTAGGCGCAGATACGCAGTATTTT
CDR3 length: 16; J gene: TRBJ2-5; V gene: TRBV13; clone size: medium-sized; D gene: TRBD2; CDR3 protein: CASSPTSGIYQETQYF; CDR3 DNA: TGTGCCAGCAGCCCCACTAGCGGGATTTACCAAGAGACCCAGTACTTC
CDR3 length: 15; J gene: TRBJ2-2; V gene: TRBV7-9; clone size: many; D gene: NA; CDR3 protein: CASSFGLLNTGELFF; CDR3 DNA: TGTGCCAGCAGCTTTGGTCTACTGAACACCGGGGAGCTGTTTTTT
CDR3 length: 14; J gene: TRBJ2-5; V gene: TRBV12-3/TRBV12-4; clone size: many; D gene: NA; CDR3 protein: CASSLPESQETQYF; CDR3 DNA: TGTGCCAGCAGTTTACCGGAATCTCAAGAGACCCAGTACTTC
CDR3 length: 14; J gene: TRBJ1-1; V gene: TRBV6-1; clone size: many; D gene: TRBD1; CDR3 protein: CASSGGGQLTEAFF; CDR3 DNA: TGTGCCAGCAGTGGAGGGGGCCAGCTCACTGAAGCTTTCTTT
CDR3 length: 15; J gene: TRBJ1-1; V gene: TRBV4-3; clone size: medium-sized; D gene: TRBD1; CDR3 protein: CASSQEQGAFTEAFF; CDR3 DNA: TGCGCCAGCAGCCAAGAGCAGGGGGCCTTCACTGAAGCTTTCTTT
CDR3 length: 14; J gene: TRBJ2-2; V gene: TRBV19; clone size: many; D gene: NA; CDR3 protein: CASSIGSLTGELFF; CDR3 DNA: TGTGCCAGTAGTATAGGCAGCCTCACCGGGGAGCTGTTTTTT
CDR3 length: 14; J gene: TRBJ1-4; V gene: TRBV10-3; clone size: many; D gene: NA; CDR3 protein: CAISVQAFNEKLFF; CDR3 DNA: TGTGCCATCAGTGTCCAGGCGTTTAATGAAAAACTGTTTTTT
CDR3 length: 14; J gene: TRBJ2-3; V gene: TRBV27; clone size: medium-sized; D gene: NA; CDR3 protein: CASSFLMRRDTQYF; CDR3 DNA: TGTGCCAGCAGTTTCCTCATGAGGAGGGATACGCAGTATTTT
CDR3 length: 14; J gene: TRBJ2-1; V gene: TRBV5-6; clone size: NA; D gene: NA; CDR3 protein: CASSLVRAYNEQFF; CDR3 DNA: TGTGCCAGCAGCTTGGTAAGGGCTTACAATGAGCAGTTCTTC
CDR3 length: 16; J gene: TRBJ2-3; V gene: TRBV12-3/TRBV12-4; clone size: NA; D gene: TRBD2; CDR3 protein: CASRGTSGLITDTQYF; CDR3 DNA: TGTGCCAGCAGGGGTACTAGCGGGCTCATCACAGATACGCAGTATTTT
CDR3 length: 12; J gene: TRBJ2-7; V gene: TRBV7-9; clone size: many; D gene: NA; CDR3 protein: CASSLGTYEQYF; CDR3 DNA: TGTGCCAGCAGCTTGGGGACGTACGAGCAGTACTTC